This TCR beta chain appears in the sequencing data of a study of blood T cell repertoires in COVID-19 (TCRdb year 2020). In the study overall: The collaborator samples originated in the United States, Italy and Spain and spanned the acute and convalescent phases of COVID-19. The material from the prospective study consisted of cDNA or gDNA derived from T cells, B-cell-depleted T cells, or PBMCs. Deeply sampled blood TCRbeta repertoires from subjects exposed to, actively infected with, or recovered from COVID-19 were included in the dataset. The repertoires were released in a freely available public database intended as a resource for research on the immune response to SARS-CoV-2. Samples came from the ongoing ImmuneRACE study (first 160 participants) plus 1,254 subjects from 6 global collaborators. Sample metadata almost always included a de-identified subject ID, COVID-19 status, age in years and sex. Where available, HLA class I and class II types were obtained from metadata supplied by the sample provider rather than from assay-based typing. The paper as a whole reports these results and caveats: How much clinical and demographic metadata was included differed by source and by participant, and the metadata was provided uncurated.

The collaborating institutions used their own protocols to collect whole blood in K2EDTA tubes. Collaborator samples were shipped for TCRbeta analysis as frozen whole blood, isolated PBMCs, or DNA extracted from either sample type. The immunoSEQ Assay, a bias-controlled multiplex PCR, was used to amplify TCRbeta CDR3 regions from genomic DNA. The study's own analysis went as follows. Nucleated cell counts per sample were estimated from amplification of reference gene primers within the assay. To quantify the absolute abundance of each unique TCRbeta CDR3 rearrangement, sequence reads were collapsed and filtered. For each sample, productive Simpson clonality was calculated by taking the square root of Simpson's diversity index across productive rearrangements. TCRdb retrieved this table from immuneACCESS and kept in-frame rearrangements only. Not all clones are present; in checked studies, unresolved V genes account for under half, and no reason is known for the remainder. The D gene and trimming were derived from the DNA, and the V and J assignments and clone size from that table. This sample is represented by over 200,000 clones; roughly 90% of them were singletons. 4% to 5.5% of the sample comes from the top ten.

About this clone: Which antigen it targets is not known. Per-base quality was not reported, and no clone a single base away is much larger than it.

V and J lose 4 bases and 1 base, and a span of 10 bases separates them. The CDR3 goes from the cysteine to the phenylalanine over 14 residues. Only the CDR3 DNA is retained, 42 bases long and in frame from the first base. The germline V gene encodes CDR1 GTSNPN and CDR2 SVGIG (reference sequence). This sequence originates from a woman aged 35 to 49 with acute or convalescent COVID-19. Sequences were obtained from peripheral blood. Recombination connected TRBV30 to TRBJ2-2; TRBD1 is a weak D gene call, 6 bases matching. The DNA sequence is TGTGCCTGGACTCGGACAGTGAACACCGGGGAGCTGTTTTTT. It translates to CAWTRTVNTGELFF.